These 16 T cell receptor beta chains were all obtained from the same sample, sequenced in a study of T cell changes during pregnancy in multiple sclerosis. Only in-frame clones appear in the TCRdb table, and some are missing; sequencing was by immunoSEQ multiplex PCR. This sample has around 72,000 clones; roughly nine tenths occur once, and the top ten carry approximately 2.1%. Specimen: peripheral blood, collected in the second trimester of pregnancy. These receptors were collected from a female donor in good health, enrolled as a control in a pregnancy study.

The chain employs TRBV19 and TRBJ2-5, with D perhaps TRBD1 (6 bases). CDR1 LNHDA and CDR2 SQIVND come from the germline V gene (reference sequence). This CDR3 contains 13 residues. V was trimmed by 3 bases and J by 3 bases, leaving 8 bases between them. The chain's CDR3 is CASSMWTEETQYF. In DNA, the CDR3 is TGTGCCAGTAGTATGTGGACAGAAGAGACCCAGTACTTC. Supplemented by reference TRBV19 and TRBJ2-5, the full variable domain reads DGGITQSPKYLFRKEGQNVTLSCEQNLNHDAMYWYRQDPGQGLRLIYYSQIVNDFQKGDIAEGYSVSREKKESFPLTVTSAQKNPTAFYLCASSMWTEETQYFGPGTRLLVL.

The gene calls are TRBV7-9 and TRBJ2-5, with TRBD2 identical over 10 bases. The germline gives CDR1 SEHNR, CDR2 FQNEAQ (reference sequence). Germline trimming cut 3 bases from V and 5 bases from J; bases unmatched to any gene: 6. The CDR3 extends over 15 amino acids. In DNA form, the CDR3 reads TGTGCCAGCAGCTTGGTAACTAGCGGGGCGGAGACCCAGTACTTC. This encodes CASSLVTSGAETQYF.

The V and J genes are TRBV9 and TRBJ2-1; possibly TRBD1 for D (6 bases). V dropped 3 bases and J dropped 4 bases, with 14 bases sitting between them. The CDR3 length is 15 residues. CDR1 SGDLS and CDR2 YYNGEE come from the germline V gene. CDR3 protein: CASSAQQGRYNEQFF. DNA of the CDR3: TGTGCCAGCAGCGCTCAACAGGGCCGGTACAATGAGCAGTTCTTC.

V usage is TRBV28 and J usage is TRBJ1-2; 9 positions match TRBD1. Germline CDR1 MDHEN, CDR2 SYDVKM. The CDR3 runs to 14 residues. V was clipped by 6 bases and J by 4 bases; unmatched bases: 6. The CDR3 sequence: CASSAGTGTYGYTF. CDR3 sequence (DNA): TGTGCCAGCAGCGCCGGGACAGGGACCTATGGCTACACCTTC.

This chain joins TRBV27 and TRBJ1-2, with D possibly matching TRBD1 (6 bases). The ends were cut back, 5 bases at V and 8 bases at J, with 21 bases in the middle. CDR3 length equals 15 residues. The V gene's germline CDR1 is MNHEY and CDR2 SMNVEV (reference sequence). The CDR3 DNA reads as TGTGCCAGCAGTCAAGACCTTGGGGCAGGGGAAGGCTACACCTTC. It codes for CASSQDLGAGEGYTF.

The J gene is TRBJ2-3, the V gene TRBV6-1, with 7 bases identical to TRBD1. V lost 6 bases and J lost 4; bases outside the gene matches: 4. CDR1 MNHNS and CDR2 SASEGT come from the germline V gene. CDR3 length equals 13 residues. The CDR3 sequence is CASRPDRPDTQYF. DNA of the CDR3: TGTGCCAGCAGGCCGGACAGGCCAGATACGCAGTATTTT.

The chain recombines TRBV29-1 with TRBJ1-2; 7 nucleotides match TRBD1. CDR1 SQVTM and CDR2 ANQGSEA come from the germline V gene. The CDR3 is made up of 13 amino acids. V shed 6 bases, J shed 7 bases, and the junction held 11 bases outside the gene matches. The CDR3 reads CSVATGTAGGYTF. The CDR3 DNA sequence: TGCAGCGTAGCAACCGGGACAGCCGGTGGCTACACCTTC.

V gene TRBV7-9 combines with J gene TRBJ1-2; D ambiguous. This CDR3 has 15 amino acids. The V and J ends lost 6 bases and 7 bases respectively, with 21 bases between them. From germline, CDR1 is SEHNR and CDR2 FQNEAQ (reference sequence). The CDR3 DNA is TGTGCCAGCAGGGACTCCGGGCAGAGATTCTCTGGCTACACCTTC. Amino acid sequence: CASRDSGQRFSGYTF.

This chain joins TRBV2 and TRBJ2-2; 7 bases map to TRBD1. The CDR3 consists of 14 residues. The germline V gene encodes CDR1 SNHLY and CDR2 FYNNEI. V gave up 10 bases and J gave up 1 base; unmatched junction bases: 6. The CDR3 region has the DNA TGTGCCACCCAGGGGGAGATGAACACCGGGGAGCTGTTTTTT. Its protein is CATQGEMNTGELFF.

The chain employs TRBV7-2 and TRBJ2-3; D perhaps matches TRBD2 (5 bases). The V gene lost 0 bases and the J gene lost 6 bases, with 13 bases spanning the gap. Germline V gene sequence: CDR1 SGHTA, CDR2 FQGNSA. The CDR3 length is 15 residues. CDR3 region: CASSLAIRGSDTQYF. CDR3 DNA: TGTGCCAGCAGCTTAGCGATCCGGGGTTCTGATACGCAGTATTTT.

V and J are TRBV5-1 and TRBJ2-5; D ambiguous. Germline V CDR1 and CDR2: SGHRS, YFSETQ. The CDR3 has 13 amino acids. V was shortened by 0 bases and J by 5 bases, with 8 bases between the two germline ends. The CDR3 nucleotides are TGCGCCAGCAGCTTGGCGACTGAGGAGACCCAGTACTTC. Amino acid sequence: CASSLATEETQYF.

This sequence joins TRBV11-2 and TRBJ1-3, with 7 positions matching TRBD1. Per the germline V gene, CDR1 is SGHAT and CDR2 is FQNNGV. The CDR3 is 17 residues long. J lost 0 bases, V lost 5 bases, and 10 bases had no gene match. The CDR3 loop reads CASSQRGQGGSGNTIYF. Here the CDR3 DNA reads TGTGCCAGCAGCCAGAGGGGGCAGGGGGGCTCTGGAAACACCATATATTTT.

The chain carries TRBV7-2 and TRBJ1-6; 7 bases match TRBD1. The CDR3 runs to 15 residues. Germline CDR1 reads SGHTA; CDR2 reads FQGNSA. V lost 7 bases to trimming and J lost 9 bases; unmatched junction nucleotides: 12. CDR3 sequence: CASTLIKGAGSPLHF. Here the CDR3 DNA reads TGTGCCAGCACCCTCATTAAGGGGGCAGGTTCACCCCTCCACTTT. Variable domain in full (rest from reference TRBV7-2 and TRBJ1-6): GAGVSQSPSNKVTEKGKDVELRCDPISGHTALYWYRQSLGQGLEFLIYFQGNSAPDKSGLPSDRFSAERTGGSVSTLTIQRTQQEDSAVYLCASTLIKGAGSPLHFGNGTRLTVT.

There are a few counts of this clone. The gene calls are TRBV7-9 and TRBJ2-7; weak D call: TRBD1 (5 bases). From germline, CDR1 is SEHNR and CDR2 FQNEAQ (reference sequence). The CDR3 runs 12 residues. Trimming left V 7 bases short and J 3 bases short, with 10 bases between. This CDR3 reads CASTSDSYEQYF. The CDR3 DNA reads TGTGCCAGCACCTCCGACAGCTACGAGCAGTACTTC.

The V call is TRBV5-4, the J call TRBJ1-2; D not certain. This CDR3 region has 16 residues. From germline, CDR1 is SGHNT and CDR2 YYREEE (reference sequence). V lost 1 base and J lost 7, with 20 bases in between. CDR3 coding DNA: TGTGCCAGCAGCTTGATGCAGGTCCCCATTACGGTTGGCTACACCTTC. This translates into CASSLMQVPITVGYTF. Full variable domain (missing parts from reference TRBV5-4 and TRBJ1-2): ETGVTQSPTHLIKTRGQQVTLRCSSQSGHNTVSWYQQALGQGPQFIFQYYREEENGRGNFPPRFSGLQFPNYSSELNVNALELDDSALYLCASSLMQVPITVGYTFGSGTRLTVV.

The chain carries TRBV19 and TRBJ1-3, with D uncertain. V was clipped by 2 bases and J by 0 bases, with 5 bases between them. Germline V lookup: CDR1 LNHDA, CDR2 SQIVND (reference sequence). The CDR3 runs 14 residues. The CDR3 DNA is TGTGCCAGTAGTATAAAGAGCTCTGGAAACACCATATATTTT. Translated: CASSIKSSGNTIYF.